These T cell receptor beta chains were read from a single sample in a study of T cell responses to AZD1222 COVID-19 vaccine. The protocol was immunoSEQ multiplex PCR, while the TCRdb copy is restricted to in-frame clones and leaves out a portion. Among 90,000 or so clones, around nine tenths were seen once, and the ten largest hold 15% to 20%. The sample was peripheral blood, taken on day 0 of AZD1222 vaccination. The receptors were sampled from an adult in good health. Each CDR3 is given without its conserved first and last residue. Fields, in order: CDR3 protein, V gene, J gene.

CDR3aa: ASSMRQNYGYT
v_gene: TRBV19
j_gene: TRBJ1-2

CDR3aa: ASTLSGSFGEKLF
v_gene: TRBV7-9
j_gene: TRBJ1-4

CDR3aa: ASSLVGDGATEAF
v_gene: TRBV5-1
j_gene: TRBJ1-1

CDR3aa: ASSLSSGADEQY
v_gene: TRBV6-5
j_gene: TRBJ2-7

CDR3aa: AIKARDDGELF
v_gene: TRBV10-3
j_gene: TRBJ2-2

CDR3aa: ASSLTAQKTNTGELF
v_gene: TRBV27
j_gene: TRBJ2-2

CDR3aa: SVSGQEGAGAF
v_gene: TRBV29-1
j_gene: TRBJ1-1

CDR3aa: ASSQGGSTDTQY
v_gene: TRBV7-3
j_gene: TRBJ2-3

CDR3aa: ASSLRAGPDTQY
v_gene: TRBV5-5
j_gene: TRBJ2-3

CDR3aa: ASSRGTGGNQPQH
v_gene: TRBV6-5
j_gene: TRBJ1-5

CDR3aa: AITPGQGQETQY
v_gene: TRBV10-3
j_gene: TRBJ2-5

CDR3aa: ASRPTGGNEQF
v_gene: TRBV12-3/TRBV12-4
j_gene: TRBJ2-1

CDR3aa: ASSPGTGAYNQPQH
v_gene: TRBV18
j_gene: TRBJ1-5

CDR3aa: ASSIWPPGHAKNIQY
v_gene: TRBV19
j_gene: TRBJ2-4

CDR3aa: ASSAQTGREKLF
v_gene: TRBV9
j_gene: TRBJ1-4

CDR3aa: ASSRGASGGNEQF
v_gene: TRBV19
j_gene: TRBJ2-1

CDR3aa: ASSPSRGTVNTEAF
v_gene: TRBV9
j_gene: TRBJ1-1

CDR3aa: ASSPSGGGNTEAF
v_gene: TRBV5-4
j_gene: TRBJ1-1

CDR3aa: ASMAQGATEAF
v_gene: TRBV27
j_gene: TRBJ1-1

CDR3aa: ASSLEAGDTYEQY
v_gene: TRBV7-2
j_gene: TRBJ2-7

CDR3aa: ASSQGTQY
v_gene: TRBV10-1
j_gene: TRBJ2-5

CDR3aa: ASSATGLRDTEAF
v_gene: TRBV25-1
j_gene: TRBJ1-1

CDR3aa: ASSTPGPETQY
v_gene: TRBV7-9
j_gene: TRBJ2-5

CDR3aa: ASRPTSGNSYEQY
v_gene: TRBV7-9
j_gene: TRBJ2-7

CDR3aa: ASSSTRETQY
v_gene: TRBV11-1
j_gene: TRBJ2-5

CDR3aa: ASSYGGGSGSPLH
v_gene: TRBV6-5
j_gene: TRBJ1-6

CDR3aa: ASRRGLDLKYTDTQY
v_gene: TRBV5-1
j_gene: TRBJ2-3

CDR3aa: ASSLQGTASYEQY
v_gene: TRBV7-2
j_gene: TRBJ2-7

CDR3aa: ASSTGGNSPLH
v_gene: TRBV5-4
j_gene: TRBJ1-6

CDR3aa: ASSQSGRDTHYEQY
v_gene: TRBV23-1
j_gene: TRBJ2-7

CDR3aa: ASSPLAGAQGEQY
v_gene: TRBV5-1
j_gene: TRBJ2-7

CDR3aa: ASSLARDGYEQY
v_gene: TRBV7-2
j_gene: TRBJ2-7

CDR3aa: ASSTGVGDTQY
v_gene: TRBV6-4
j_gene: TRBJ2-3

CDR3aa: ASSATGTEGETQY
v_gene: TRBV5-6
j_gene: TRBJ2-5

CDR3aa: ASSPDLYEQY
v_gene: TRBV7-2
j_gene: TRBJ2-7

CDR3aa: ASSERQDSNSPLH
v_gene: TRBV2
j_gene: TRBJ1-6

CDR3aa: ASSVGGMNTEAF
v_gene: TRBV9
j_gene: TRBJ1-1

CDR3aa: ASKKQDYGYT
v_gene: TRBV2
j_gene: TRBJ1-2

CDR3aa: ASSARLAGTDTQY
v_gene: TRBV27
j_gene: TRBJ2-3